The text below deals with one TCR beta chain. The source of the sample is a study of cytomegalovirus exposure and HLA in healthy donors. The method was immunoSEQ multiplex PCR; TCRdb's version includes in-frame clones alone and lacks a portion of them. The sample shows about 240,000 clones, around 88% of them seen only once. Trimming stripped 5 bases from V and 0 bases from J, with 16 bases between. This CDR3 has 16 residues. The germline V gene has CDR1 SGHVS and CDR2 FNYEAQ. The sample taken for sequencing was PBMCs. This receptor was identified in a woman aged 25-40 years in good health and CMV-seropositive. The rearrangement uses TRBV7-6 and TRBJ1-2, with D possibly being TRBD1 (5 bases). The CDR3 here is CASSPGLGRTNYGYTF. The CDR3 DNA is TGTGCCAGCAGCCCAGGGTTAGGACGGACTAACTATGGCTACACCTTC. Using reference TRBV7-6 and TRBJ1-2 for the parts outside the CDR3, the full variable domain is GAGVSQSPRYKVTKRGQDVALRCDPISGHVSLYWYRQALGQGPEFLTYFNYEAQQDKSGLPNDRFSAERPEGSISTLTIQRTEQRDSAMYRCASSPGLGRTNYGYTFGSGTRLTVV.